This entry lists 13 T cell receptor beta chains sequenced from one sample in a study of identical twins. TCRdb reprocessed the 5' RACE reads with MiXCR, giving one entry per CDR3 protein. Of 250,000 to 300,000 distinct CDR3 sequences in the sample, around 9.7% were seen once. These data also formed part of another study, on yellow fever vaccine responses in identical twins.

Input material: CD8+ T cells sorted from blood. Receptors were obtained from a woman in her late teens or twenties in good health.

The CDR3 protein is CASSLYDGTQYF. Here the CDR3 DNA reads TGCGCCAGCAGCTTGTATGATGGGACCCAGTACTTC. The chain couples TRBV5-1 to TRBJ2-5; the D is unclear. V dropped 1 base and J dropped 7 bases, with 8 bases sitting between them. The germline gives CDR1 SGHRS, CDR2 YFSETQ. CDR3 size: 12 residues. Filled out from reference TRBV5-1 and TRBJ2-5, the complete variable domain reads KAGVTQTPRYLIKTRGQQVTLSCSPISGHRSVSWYQQTPGQGLQFLFEYFSETQRNKGNFPGRFSGRQFSNSRSEMNVSTLELGDSALYLCASSLYDGTQYFGPGTRLLVL.

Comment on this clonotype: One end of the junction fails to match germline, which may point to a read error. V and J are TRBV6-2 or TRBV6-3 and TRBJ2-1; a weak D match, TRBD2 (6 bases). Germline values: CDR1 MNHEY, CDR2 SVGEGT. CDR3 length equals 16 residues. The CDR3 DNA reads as TGTGCCACCAGTTACGTCAACGTGGCGGGATACAATGAGCAGTTCTTC. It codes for CATSYVNVAGYNEQFF.

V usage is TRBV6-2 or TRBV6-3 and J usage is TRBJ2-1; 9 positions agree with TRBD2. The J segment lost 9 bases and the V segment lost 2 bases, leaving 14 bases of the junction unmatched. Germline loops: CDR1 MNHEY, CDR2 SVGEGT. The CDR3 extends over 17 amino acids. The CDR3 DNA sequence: TGTGCCAGCAGTTACCCGAAGGTTAGCGGGAGCGCTGGTGAGCAGTTCTTC. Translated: CASSYPKVSGSAGEQFF.

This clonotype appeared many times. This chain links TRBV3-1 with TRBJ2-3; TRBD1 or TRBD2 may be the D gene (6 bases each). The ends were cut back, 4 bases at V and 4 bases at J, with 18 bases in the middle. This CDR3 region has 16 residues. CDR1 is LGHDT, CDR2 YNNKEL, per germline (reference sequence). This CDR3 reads CASSRSSKGGPDTQYF. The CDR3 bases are TGTGCCAGCAGCCGATCCTCGAAGGGGGGCCCAGATACGCAGTATTTT.

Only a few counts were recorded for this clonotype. In nucleotides, the CDR3 is TGTGCCAGCAGCTGGGGACAGGGGCTCTACGAGCAGTACTTC. The encoded protein is CASSWGQGLYEQYF. The gene calls are TRBV7-6 and TRBJ2-7; TRBD1 aligns across 10 bases. Germline CDR1 is SGHVS and CDR2 is FNYEAQ. The CDR3 spans 14 residues. J was trimmed by 3 bases and V by 4 bases; bases with no gene match: 3.

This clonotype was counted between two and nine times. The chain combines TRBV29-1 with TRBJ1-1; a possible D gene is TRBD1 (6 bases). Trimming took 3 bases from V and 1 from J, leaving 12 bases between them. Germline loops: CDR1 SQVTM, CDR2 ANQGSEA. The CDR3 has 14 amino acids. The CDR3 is CSVDLGRGNTEAFF. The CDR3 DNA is TGCAGCGTTGATCTGGGCAGGGGGAACACTGAAGCTTTCTTT.

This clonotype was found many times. The CDR3 DNA is TGTGCCAGCAGTGGGACTAGCGGGGGGGCCACAGATACGCAGTATTTT. This codes for CASSGTSGGATDTQYF. The V gene is TRBV6-4, the J gene TRBJ2-3, with 15 bases fitting TRBD2. The V and J ends lost 4 bases and 2 bases, in that order; junction bases with no gene match: 1. The CDR3 length is 16 residues. Germline assignment: CDR1 MRHNA and CDR2 SNTAGT.

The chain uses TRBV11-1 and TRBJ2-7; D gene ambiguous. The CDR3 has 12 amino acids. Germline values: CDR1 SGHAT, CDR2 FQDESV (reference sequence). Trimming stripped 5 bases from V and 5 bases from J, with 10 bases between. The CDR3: CASSTLGNEQYF. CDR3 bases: TGTGCCAGCAGCACCTTAGGGAACGAGCAGTACTTC.

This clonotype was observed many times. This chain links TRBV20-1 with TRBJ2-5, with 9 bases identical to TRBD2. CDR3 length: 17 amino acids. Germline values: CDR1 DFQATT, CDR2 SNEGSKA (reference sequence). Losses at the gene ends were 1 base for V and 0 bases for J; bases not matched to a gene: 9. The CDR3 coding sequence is TGCAGTGCTAGAGCACTGAGGGGCGGGGGGGACCAAGAGACCCAGTACTTC. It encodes CSARALRGGGDQETQYF.

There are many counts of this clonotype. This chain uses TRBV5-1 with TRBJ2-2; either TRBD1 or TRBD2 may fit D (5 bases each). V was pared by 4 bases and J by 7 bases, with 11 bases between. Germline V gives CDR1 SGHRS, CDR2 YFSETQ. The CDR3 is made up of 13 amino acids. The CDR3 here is CASSVGTLGELFF. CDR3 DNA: TGCGCCAGCAGCGTCGGGACGCTCGGGGAGCTGTTTTTT.

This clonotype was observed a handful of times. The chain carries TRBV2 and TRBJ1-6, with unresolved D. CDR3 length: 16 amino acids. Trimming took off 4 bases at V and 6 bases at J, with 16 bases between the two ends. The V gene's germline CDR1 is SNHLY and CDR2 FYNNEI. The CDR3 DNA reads TGTGCCAGCAGTGCTCCCACGGCAGGCGGTAATTCACCCCTCCACTTT. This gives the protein CASSAPTAGGNSPLHF.

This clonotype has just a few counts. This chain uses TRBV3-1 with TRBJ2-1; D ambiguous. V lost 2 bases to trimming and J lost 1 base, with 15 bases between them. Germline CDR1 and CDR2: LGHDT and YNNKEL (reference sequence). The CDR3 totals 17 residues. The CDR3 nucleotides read TGTGCCAGCAGCCAAAAAGACGCCTTTTGGTCCTACAATGAGCAGTTCTTC. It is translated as CASSQKDAFWSYNEQFF.

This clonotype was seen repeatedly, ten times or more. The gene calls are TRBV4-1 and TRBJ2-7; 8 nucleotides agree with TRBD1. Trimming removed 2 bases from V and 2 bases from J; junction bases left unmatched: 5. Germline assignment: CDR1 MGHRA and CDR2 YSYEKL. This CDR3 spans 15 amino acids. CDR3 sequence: CASSQSPGQAYEQYF. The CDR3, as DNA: TGCGCCAGCAGCCAATCGCCGGGACAGGCCTACGAGCAGTACTTC.